This paragraph covers one T cell receptor beta chain sequence. Its cognate antigen is unknown. Each TCR beta library was made by quantitative 5'-RACE that incorporated molecular barcodes. TCRdb reanalysed the 5' RACE reads using MiXCR and keeps one entry per CDR3 protein. There are hundreds of thousands of distinct CDR3 sequences in the sample; roughly 26% occur only once, and about 1% lies in the top ten. V was clipped by 1 base and J by 4 bases; unmatched bases: 7. Germline loops: CDR1 SGHRS, CDR2 YFSETQ. CDR3 length equals 16 residues. These data come from a study of CD8 T cells in ankylosing spondylitis. Whole-study results and caveats: A CD8+ phenotype characterized the disease-linked clones, which were relatively rare in peripheral blood. Some motif variants were previously reported in reactive arthritis synovial fluid and blood. Made up of eight highly homologous variants, a TCR beta motif appeared characteristic of ankylosing spondylitis blood. Researchers reportedly found disease-linked clones significantly enriched in matched ankylosing spondylitis synovial fluid.

Sequenced: blood, either unsorted or a sorted T cell fraction (not recorded which). The TCR originated in a male donor with ankylosing spondylitis. This chain links TRBV5-1 with TRBJ2-2, with 7 positions matching TRBD2. The CDR3 spells CASSLTGGRGTGELFF. In nucleotides, the CDR3 is TGCGCCAGCAGCTTGACTGGCGGGAGAGGCACCGGGGAGCTGTTTTTT.